This TCR beta chain is from a study of blood T cell repertoires in COVID-19. Whole-study context: Material from acute and convalescent COVID-19 was sourced from the United States, Italy and Spain. PBMCs, B-cell-depleted T cells, or T cells were the source of the cDNA or gDNA that made up the material.

In Seattle, patients joined the study during active infection and were tracked longitudinally. The authors' processing: Estimated nucleated cell counts came from reference gene primer amplification. Clones were sequenced by immunoSEQ multiplex PCR, and TCRdb holds only the in-frame ones, with some missing. That table furnishes V, J and clone size, whereas the DNA furnished D and trimming. The table records roughly 380,000 clones, about nine tenths of them present only once. This CDR3 region has 11 residues. V lost 3 bases to trimming and J lost 8 bases, with 10 bases between them. The germline V gene has CDR1 GTSNPN and CDR2 SVGIG (reference sequence).

The receptor's source is a woman aged 40 to 50 with COVID-19, enrolled during active disease. Sequenced material: peripheral blood. The chain employs TRBV30 and TRBJ1-2; the D is unclear. DNA of the CDR3: TGTGCCTGGAGGAAAGGGAGCGGCTACACCTTC. The encoded protein is CAWRKGSGYTF.